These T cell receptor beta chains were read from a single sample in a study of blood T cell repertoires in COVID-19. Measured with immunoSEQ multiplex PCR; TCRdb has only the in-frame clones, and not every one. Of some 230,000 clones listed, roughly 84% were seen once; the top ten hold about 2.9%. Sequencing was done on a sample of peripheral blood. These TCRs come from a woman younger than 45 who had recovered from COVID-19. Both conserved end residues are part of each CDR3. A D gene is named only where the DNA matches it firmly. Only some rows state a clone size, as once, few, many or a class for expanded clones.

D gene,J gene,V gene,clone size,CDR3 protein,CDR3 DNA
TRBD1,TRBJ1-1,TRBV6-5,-,CASSYSWTGGWTEAFF,TGTGCCAGCAGTTACTCATGGACAGGGGGCTGGACTGAAGCTTTCTTT
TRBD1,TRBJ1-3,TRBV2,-,CASREGQGIGNTIYF,TGTGCCAGCAGGGAAGGACAGGGGATTGGAAACACCATATATTTT
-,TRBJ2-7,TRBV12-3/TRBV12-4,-,CASSPHYEQYF,TGTGCCAGCAGCCCCCATTACGAGCAGTACTTC
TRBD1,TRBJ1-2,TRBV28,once,CASSLNSGQGNYTF,TGTGCCAGCAGTTTGAATTCCGGACAGGGGAACTACACCTTC
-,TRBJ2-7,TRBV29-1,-,CSVVWSNGYEQYF,TGCAGCGTTGTTTGGTCGAACGGCTACGAGCAGTACTTC
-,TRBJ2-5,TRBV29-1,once,CSVEGYRQETQYF,TGCAGCGTTGAAGGTTACAGGCAAGAGACCCAGTACTTC
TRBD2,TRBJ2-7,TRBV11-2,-,CASGGTSGSYEQYF,TGTGCCAGCGGTGGGACTAGCGGCTCCTACGAGCAGTACTTC
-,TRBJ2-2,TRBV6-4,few,CASSKTLKNTGELFF,TGTGCCAGCAGTAAGACTCTTAAGAACACCGGGGAGCTGTTTTTT
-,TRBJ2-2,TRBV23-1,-,CASSQQGTGELFF,TGCGCCAGCAGTCAACAGGGGACCGGGGAGCTGTTTTTT
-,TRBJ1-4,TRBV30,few,CAWTGGADNEKLFF,TGTGCCTGGACTGGGGGGGCAGATAATGAAAAACTGTTTTTT
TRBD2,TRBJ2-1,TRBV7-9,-,CASSLGLLADYNEQFF,TGTGCCAGCAGCTTAGGTCTACTAGCGGACTACAATGAGCAGTTCTTC
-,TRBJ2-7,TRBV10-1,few,CASSAGQSISYEQYF,TGCGCCAGCAGCGCGGGACAGTCAATCTCCTACGAGCAGTACTTC
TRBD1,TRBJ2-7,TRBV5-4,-,CASSLPAGTASPYEQYF,TGTGCCAGCAGCTTGCCCGCCGGGACAGCCTCCCCCTACGAGCAGTACTTC
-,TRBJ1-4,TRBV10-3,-,CAIRVQLNEKLFF,TGTGCCATCAGGGTACAGCTTAATGAAAAACTGTTTTTT
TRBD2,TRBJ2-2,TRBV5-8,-,CASSSTSALNTGELFF,TGTGCCAGCAGCTCGACTAGCGCTTTGAACACCGGGGAGCTGTTTTTT
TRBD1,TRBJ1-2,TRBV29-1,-,CSVEDLGTGGPYGYTF,TGCAGCGTTGAAGATTTGGGGACAGGGGGGCCCTATGGCTACACCTTC
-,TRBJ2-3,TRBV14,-,CASSPGGRPGTDTQYF,TGTGCCAGCAGCCCCGGTGGGAGGCCGGGCACAGATACGCAGTATTTT
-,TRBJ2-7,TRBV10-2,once,CASSDSDSRHEQYF,TGCGCCAGCAGTGACTCTGACTCGCGCCACGAGCAGTACTTC
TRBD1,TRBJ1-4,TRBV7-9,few,CASSLTADRELFF,TGTGCCAGCAGCTTAACGGCGGACAGGGAACTGTTTTTT
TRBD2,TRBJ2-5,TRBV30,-,CAWTRLAGGRETQYF,TGTGCCTGGACCCGACTAGCGGGCGGTCGGGAGACCCAGTACTTC
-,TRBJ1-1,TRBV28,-,CASRPRGLRTFF,TGTGCCAGCAGGCCAAGGGGCTTAAGAACTTTCTTT
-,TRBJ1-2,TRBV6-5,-,CASSYGGAYGYTF,TGTGCCAGCAGTTACGGAGGGGCTTATGGCTACACCTTC
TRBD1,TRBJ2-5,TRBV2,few,CASRERTDRAGETQYF,TGTGCCAGCAGAGAACGGACGGACAGGGCAGGAGAGACCCAGTACTTC
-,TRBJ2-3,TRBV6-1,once,CASSDTSGADTQYF,TGTGCCAGCAGTGATACTTCAGGCGCAGATACGCAGTATTTT
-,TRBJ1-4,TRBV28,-,CASSQRYRPILNEKLFF,TGTGCCAGCAGCCAAAGGTACAGGCCAATACTCAATGAAAAACTGTTTTTT
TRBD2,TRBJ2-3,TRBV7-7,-,CASSARRREGPTDTQYF,TGTGCTAGCAGCGCAAGACGTCGGGAGGGTCCCACAGATACGCAGTATTTT
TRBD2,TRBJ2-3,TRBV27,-,CASSAISGSPGDTQYF,TGTGCCAGCTCCGCCATAAGCGGGAGCCCCGGGGATACGCAGTATTTT
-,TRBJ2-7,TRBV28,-,CASSLSGRLAAEQYF,TGTGCCAGCAGTTTGAGTGGGAGGCTCGCCGCCGAGCAGTACTTC
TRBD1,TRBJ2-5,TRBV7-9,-,CASSSGQGGGETQYF,TGTGCCAGCAGCTCCGGACAGGGGGGAGGAGAGACCCAGTACTTC
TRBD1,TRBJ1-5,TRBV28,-,CASSPDRGSSQPQHF,TGTGCCAGCAGCCCAGACAGGGGGTCGAGTCAGCCCCAGCATTTT
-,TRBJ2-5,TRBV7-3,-,CASSRTIQETQYF,TGTGCCAGCAGCAGGACAATACAAGAGACCCAGTACTTC
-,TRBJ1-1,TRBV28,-,CASSVTRYTEAFF,TGTGCCAGCAGCGTTACGCGGTACACTGAAGCTTTCTTT
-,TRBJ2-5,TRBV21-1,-,CASRHVWGGAIQETQYF,TGTGCCAGCAGACACGTATGGGGGGGGGCCATCCAAGAGACCCAGTACTTC
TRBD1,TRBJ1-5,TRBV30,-,CAWSAGTGVHNQPQHF,TGTGCCTGGAGCGCTGGGACAGGGGTACACAATCAGCCCCAGCATTTT
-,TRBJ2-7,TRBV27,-,CASSLSDMYEQYF,TGTGCCAGCAGTTTATCAGACATGTACGAGCAGTACTTC
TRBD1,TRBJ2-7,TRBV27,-,CASSWAGGSYEQYF,TGTGCCAGCAGTTGGGCAGGGGGCAGCTACGAGCAGTACTTC
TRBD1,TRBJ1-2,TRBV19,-,CASRTRTGGDVGYTF,TGTGCCAGTAGGACCCGGACAGGGGGCGACGTCGGCTACACCTTC
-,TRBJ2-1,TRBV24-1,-,CATSDLGEKSKDEQFF,TGTGCCACCAGTGATTTGGGGGAGAAGAGTAAGGATGAGCAGTTCTTC
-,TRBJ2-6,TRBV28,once,CASSSLTASGANVLTF,TGTGCCAGCAGTTCCTTGACAGCCTCTGGGGCCAACGTTCTGACTTTC
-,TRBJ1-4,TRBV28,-,CASSLLGLDRIFSATNEKLFF,TGTGCCAGCAGTTTGCTGGGGTTAGACAGAATTTTCTCTGCAACTAATGAAAAACTGTTTTTT
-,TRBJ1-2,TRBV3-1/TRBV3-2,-,CASSQDLVFAGGVRGYTF,TGTGCCAGCAGCCAAGATCTGGTCTTCGCCGGGGGGGTGAGAGGCTACACCTTC
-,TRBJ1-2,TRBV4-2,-,CASSQDMGWGYTF,TGTGCCAGCAGCCAAGATATGGGCTGGGGCTACACCTTC
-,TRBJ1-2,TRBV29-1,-,CSVPDMSNYGYTF,TGCAGCGTTCCGGACATGTCCAACTATGGCTACACCTTC
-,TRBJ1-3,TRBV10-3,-,CAITPGHRGGNTIYF,TGTGCCATCACCCCGGGACATAGGGGAGGAAACACCATATATTTT
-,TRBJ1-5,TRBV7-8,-,CASSLSGAAQPQHF,TGTGCCAGCAGCTTATCAGGGGCGGCTCAGCCCCAGCATTTT
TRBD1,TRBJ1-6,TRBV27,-,CASSTRTGAVNSPLHF,TGTGCCAGCAGTACCCGGACAGGGGCGGTTAATTCACCCCTCCACTTT
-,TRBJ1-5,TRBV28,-,CASSFGGRSSQPQHF,TGTGCCAGCAGTTTTGGAGGCCGATCCAGTCAGCCCCAGCATTTT
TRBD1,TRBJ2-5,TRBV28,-,CASVRDRGGETQYF,TGTGCCAGCGTCCGGGACAGGGGTGGAGAGACCCAGTACTTC
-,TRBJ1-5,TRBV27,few,CATSGPGAGNQPQHF,TGTGCCACCTCCGGGCCAGGGGCAGGCAATCAGCCCCAGCATTTT
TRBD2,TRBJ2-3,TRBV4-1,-,CASSQDRTSGRSYF,TGCGCCAGCAGCCAAGATAGGACTAGCGGGAGATCGTATTTT
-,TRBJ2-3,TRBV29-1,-,CSVDPQITDTQYF,TGCAGCGTTGACCCCCAGATTACAGATACGCAGTATTTT
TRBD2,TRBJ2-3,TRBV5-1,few,CASSTLRASGSLLDTQYF,TGCGCCAGCAGCACTTTACGGGCTAGCGGGAGTCTTCTGGATACGCAGTATTTT
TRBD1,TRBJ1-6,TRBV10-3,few,CAISERVGRTGGYHSPLHF,TGTGCCATCAGTGAGCGGGTAGGCCGGACAGGGGGCTATCATTCACCCCTCCACTTT
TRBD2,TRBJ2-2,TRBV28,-,CASMTSGRIDGELFF,TGTGCCAGCATGACGAGCGGGAGAATCGACGGGGAGCTGTTTTTT
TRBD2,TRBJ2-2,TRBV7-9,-,CASSFTTGTSANTGELFF,TGTGCCAGCAGCTTCACAACCGGGACTAGCGCGAACACCGGGGAGCTGTTTTTT
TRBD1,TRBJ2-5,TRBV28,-,CASSLQGAGETQYF,TGTGCCAGCAGTTTACAGGGGGCAGGAGAGACCCAGTACTTC
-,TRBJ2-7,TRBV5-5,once,CASRLSISGSYEQYF,TGTGCCAGCAGACTGTCTATTTCGGGGTCCTACGAGCAGTACTTC
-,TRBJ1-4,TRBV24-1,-,CATSGRDSNEKLFF,TGTGCCACCTCGGGTCGGGATAGTAATGAAAAACTGTTTTTT
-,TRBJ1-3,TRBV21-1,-,CASRTSRGSSGNTIYF,TGTGCCAGCAGGACCTCGCGGGGGAGCTCTGGAAACACCATATATTTT